The 9 T cell receptor beta chains presented below share a single source sample, sequenced in a study of blood T cell repertoires in COVID-19. TCRdb's copy holds only in-frame clones and misses some; the assay was immunoSEQ multiplex PCR. The repertoire holds roughly 290,000 clones, with about 91% as singletons. Sample: peripheral blood. These receptors came from a woman aged 55-69 years with acute or convalescent COVID-19.

V gene TRBV11-2 combines with J gene TRBJ2-5; 7 bases fit TRBD2. With V trimmed by 4 bases and J by 5 bases, 13 bases remained unmatched. The CDR3 sequence is 16 residues long. Germline V gene lookup returns CDR1 SGHAT and CDR2 FQNNGV. CDR3 nucleotide sequence: TGTGCCAGCAGCTCCTATCAAGCGGGGCCGTGGGAGACCCAGTACTTC. Its translation: CASSSYQAGPWETQYF.

This CDR3 reads CASSGVAGGSYEQYF. The DNA for the CDR3 is TGTGCCAGTAGTGGGGTAGCGGGGGGATCCTACGAGCAGTACTTC. The V and J genes are TRBV19 and TRBJ2-7, with 10 bases that match TRBD2. Germline V gives CDR1 LNHDA, CDR2 SQIVND (reference sequence). CDR3 length equals 15 residues. V gave up 5 bases and J gave up 1 base; unmatched junction bases: 5.

This clone occurred once. The chain couples TRBV6-5 to TRBJ2-7; D might be TRBD2 (6 bases). Germline V gene data show CDR1 as MNHEY and CDR2 as SVGAGI. The CDR3 consists of 14 residues. The V gene lost 6 bases and the J gene lost 3 bases, with 15 bases spanning the gap. CDR3 loop: CASRPAGGNYEQYF. The CDR3 DNA follows: TGTGCCAGCAGACCCGCCGGGGGAAACTACGAGCAGTACTTC.

The chain recombines TRBV29-1 with TRBJ2-1; 10 bases are shared with TRBD1. The CDR3 has 11 amino acids. Unmatched junction bases numbered 1, after V lost 7 bases and J lost 7 bases. Per germline, CDR1 SQVTM and CDR2 ANQGSEA. DNA for the CDR3: TGCAGCGGGACAGGGGGTAATGAGCAGTTCTTC. This sequence encodes CSGTGGNEQFF.

The chain employs TRBV2 and TRBJ1-3; D gene ambiguous. Per germline, CDR1 SNHLY and CDR2 FYNNEI. This CDR3 has 15 amino acids. Trimming removed 6 bases from V and 0 bases from J, with 12 bases in between. DNA of the CDR3: TGTGCCAGCAGATGGCAGGCACACTCTGGAAACACCATATATTTT. Translated: CASRWQAHSGNTIYF.

The CDR3 DNA sequence: TGTGCCAGCAGCCGCCCGGGACTAGCGGGAGGTAATGAGCAGTTCTTC. This gives the protein CASSRPGLAGGNEQFF. V gene TRBV27 combines with J gene TRBJ2-1; TRBD2 agrees at 15 bases. The CDR3 is 16 amino acids. Trimming took 6 bases from V and 7 from J; bases not matched to a gene: 7. CDR1 MNHEY and CDR2 SMNVEV come from the germline V gene (reference sequence).

The V call is TRBV5-4, the J call TRBJ2-7, with 7 positions matching TRBD1. The CDR3 runs to 13 residues. Germline-derived CDR1 and CDR2 are SGHNT and YYREEE (reference sequence). The V gene end was trimmed by 5 bases and the J gene end by 2 bases; junction bases not matched to a gene: 4. The CDR3 DNA reads as TGTGCCAGCAGTACCAGGGGGACCTACGAGCAGTACTTC. It codes for CASSTRGTYEQYF.

V usage is TRBV18 and J usage is TRBJ1-1, with D possibly TRBD1 on 5 matching bases. The length of the CDR3 is 15 residues. Trimming removed 1 base at V and 1 base at J, with 10 bases between. The germline CDR1 and CDR2 sequences are KGHSH and LQKENI. The CDR3: CASSPLSGRNTEAFF. CDR3 bases: TGTGCCAGCTCACCACTTTCAGGGCGGAACACTGAAGCTTTCTTT.

V is TRBV9 and J is TRBJ2-2; a possible D gene is TRBD1 (7 bases). Germline loops: CDR1 SGDLS, CDR2 YYNGEE. Trimming removed 0 bases from V and 6 bases from J, with 15 bases in between. The CDR3 length is 16 residues. The CDR3 is CASSVAMAGGSGELFF. Here the CDR3 DNA reads TGTGCCAGCAGCGTAGCTATGGCAGGGGGGTCCGGGGAGCTGTTTTTT.